This T cell receptor (beta chain) was retrieved from a study of cytomegalovirus exposure and HLA in healthy donors. Study-level background: A later analysis reported the 95 to 150 validation repertoires used the same platform as the 550 to 800 first-cohort repertoires.

The repertoire was sequenced with immunoSEQ multiplex PCR; TCRdb's copy has only in-frame clones and lacks some. The data contain about 140,000 clones, roughly 90% of them singletons. Whole-study results and caveats: It was reportedly the case that the classifier diagnosed cytomegalovirus status with high specificity and sensitivity. A list of roughly 180 TCR beta chains associated with cytomegalovirus was given. A few CMV-associated chains proved CMV antigen-specific in vitro.

The CDR3 spans 12 residues. With 4 bases removed from V and 9 bases from J, the gap between germline ends came to 10 bases. CDR1 is MNHNS, CDR2 SASEGT, per germline. As concerns this clone: Its antigen is not known.

The sample comprised PBMCs. The chain joins TRBV6-1 to TRBJ2-1; D unclear. The TCR originated in a man between 18 and 29 years old in good health and CMV-seronegative. The CDR3 is CASSGLRREQFF. The CDR3 DNA reads as TGTGCCAGCAGTGGCCTGAGGCGTGAGCAGTTCTTC.